This T cell receptor (beta chain) came from a study of cytomegalovirus exposure and HLA in healthy donors. A multiplex PCR was run with 60 Vbeta primers and 13 Jbeta primers. Here immunoSEQ multiplex PCR was the method, and the copy in TCRdb shows in-frame clones only, minus some. The repertoire holds under 150,000 clones, about 80% seen once, with 7.5% to 9.5% in the top ten. CDR3 size: 14 residues. Trimming left V 2 bases short and J 4 bases short, with 9 bases between. Germline V CDR1 and CDR2: SGHDT, YYEEEE. Sequenced: PBMCs. The sequence was collected from a woman aged 45-65 years in good health and CMV-seropositive. The chain joins TRBV5-6 to TRBJ2-2; TRBD1 might be the D (5 bases). This CDR3 reads CASSLGHFTGELFF. CDR3 in DNA: TGTGCCAGCAGCTTAGGACACTTCACCGGGGAGCTGTTTTTT.